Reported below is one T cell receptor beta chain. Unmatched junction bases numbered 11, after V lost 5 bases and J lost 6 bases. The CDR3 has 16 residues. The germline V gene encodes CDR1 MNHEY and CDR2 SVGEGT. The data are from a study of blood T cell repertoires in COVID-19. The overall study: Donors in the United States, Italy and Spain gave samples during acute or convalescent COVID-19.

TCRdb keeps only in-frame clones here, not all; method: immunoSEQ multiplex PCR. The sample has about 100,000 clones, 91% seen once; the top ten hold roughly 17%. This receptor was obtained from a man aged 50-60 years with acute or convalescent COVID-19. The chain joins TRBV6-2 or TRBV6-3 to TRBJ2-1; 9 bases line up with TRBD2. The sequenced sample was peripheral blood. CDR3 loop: CASSLSLRGGSNEQFF. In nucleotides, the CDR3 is TGTGCCAGCAGTCTCTCCTTGCGGGGGGGCTCCAATGAGCAGTTCTTC.